The 3 T cell receptor beta chains presented below share a single source sample, sequenced in a study of shared T cell receptors in the human thymus. The repertoire was sequenced with immunoSEQ multiplex PCR; TCRdb's copy has only in-frame clones and lacks some. The profile covers more than 550,000 clones, with more than 75% appearing a single time and 0.0094% taken by the ten largest. This sample was shared with a second study, whose subject was human thymus T cells.

The sample comprised thymocytes. The receptor source for this set is a boy under two years old with a congenital heart defect.

The chain joins TRBV6-1 to TRBJ2-4; 9 positions agree with TRBD1. With 5 bases clipped from V and 10 bases from J, the junction kept 6 bases outside the gene matches. Germline CDR1 and CDR2: MNHNS and SASEGT. The CDR3 totals 13 residues. The CDR3 is CASSRDRVEIQYF. As DNA, the CDR3 is TGTGCCAGCAGTCGGGACAGGGTTGAGATTCAGTACTTC.

V usage is TRBV29-1 and J usage is TRBJ1-1, with 7 bases that match TRBD1. V was clipped by 0 bases and J by 0 bases; unmatched bases: 19. This CDR3 has 20 amino acids. Germline V gene data show CDR1 as SQVTM and CDR2 as ANQGSEA. The CDR3: CSVEDGVYVAGGKMNTEAFF. DNA for the CDR3: TGCAGCGTTGAAGATGGGGTTTATGTGGCAGGGGGGAAGATGAACACTGAAGCTTTCTTT.

V gene TRBV4-3 combines with J gene TRBJ1-6; D is uncertain. This CDR3 has 18 amino acids. The V gene lost 4 bases and the J gene lost 0 bases, with 16 bases spanning the gap. Germline V gives CDR1 LGHNA, CDR2 YSLEER. CDR3 in amino acids: CASSRSGSLSSYNSPLHF. CDR3 coding DNA: TGCGCCAGCAGCCGATCGGGATCTCTGAGCTCCTATAATTCACCCCTCCACTTT.